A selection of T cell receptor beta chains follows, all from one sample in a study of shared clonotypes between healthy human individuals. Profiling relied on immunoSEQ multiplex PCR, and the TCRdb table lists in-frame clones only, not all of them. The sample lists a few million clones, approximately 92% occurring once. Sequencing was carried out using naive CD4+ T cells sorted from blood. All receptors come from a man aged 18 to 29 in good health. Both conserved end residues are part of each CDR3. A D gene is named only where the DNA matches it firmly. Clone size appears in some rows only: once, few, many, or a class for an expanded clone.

TGTGCCAGCAGCCCGGGACAGGAGACCTACAATGAGCAGTTCTTC	CASSPGQETYNEQFF	TRBJ2-1	15	TRBD1	TRBV7-2	-
TGTGCCATCAGGGGGACGGAAAATTCACCCCTCCACTTT	CAIRGTENSPLHF	TRBJ1-6	13	-	TRBV10-3	-
TGTGCCTGGGCGGGACTAGCGAACTCCTACGAGCAGTACTTC	CAWAGLANSYEQYF	TRBJ2-7	14	TRBD2	TRBV30	once
TGTGCCACCAGCAGAGTAGGGGACAGGGGACAAGAAAAACTGTTTTTT	CATSRVGDRGQEKLFF	TRBJ1-4	16	TRBD1	TRBV15	-
TGTGCCAGCAGCTTAGGAGCAGGGAGGATTTCACCCCTCCACTTT	CASSLGAGRISPLHF	TRBJ1-6	15	-	TRBV11-2	few
TGTGCCAGCAGTTACGGCCTCTCTGGAAACACCATATATTTT	CASSYGLSGNTIYF	TRBJ1-3	14	-	TRBV6-5	once
TGTGCCAGCAGGTCCTTCAATGAGCAGTTCTTC	CASRSFNEQFF	TRBJ2-1	11	-	TRBV27	-
TGTGCCAGCAGCCAAGATTGGGGGATCACTGAAGCTTTCTTT	CASSQDWGITEAFF	TRBJ1-1	14	-	TRBV14	-
TGTGCCAGCAGCTTATTAAAAGGAGCCCATACGCAGTATTTT	CASSLLKGAHTQYF	TRBJ2-3	14	-	TRBV7-9	-
TGTGCCAGCAGTTACACCCATCGGGTAAAGCCAGATACGCAGTATTTT	CASSYTHRVKPDTQYF	TRBJ2-3	16	-	TRBV6-5	-
TGCGCCAGCAACCAAGGGATGGGGAGCAATTCACCCCTCCACTTT	CASNQGMGSNSPLHF	TRBJ1-6	15	-	TRBV4-1	-
TGTGCCAGTAGTACGAAACCGGGGTCCGGGCAGTACTTC	CASSTKPGSGQYF	TRBJ2-7	13	-	TRBV19	once
TGTGCCAGCACGACAGGGCATCAGCCCCAGCATTTT	CASTTGHQPQHF	TRBJ1-5	12	TRBD1	TRBV2	few
TGCGCCAGCAGCCCTGGACGGAGCTCTGGGGCCAACGTCCTGACTTTC	CASSPGRSSGANVLTF	TRBJ2-6	16	-	TRBV5-1	-
TGCGCCAGCAGCTTGGCACGGACTGGCTACAATGAGCAGTTCTTC	CASSLARTGYNEQFF	TRBJ2-1	15	-	TRBV5-1	-
TGTGCCAGCAGTAAGACTAGCGGAATAAACAATGAGCAGTTCTTC	CASSKTSGINNEQFF	TRBJ2-1	15	TRBD2	TRBV27	-
TGTGCCAGCAGTATCGTCGCGGGGCTATACGAGCAGTACTTC	CASSIVAGLYEQYF	TRBJ2-7	14	-	TRBV2	-
TGTGCCAGCAGCCTCAGACATCAGTCTTATAGCAATCAGCCCCAGCATTTT	CASSLRHQSYSNQPQHF	TRBJ1-5	17	-	TRBV7-2	-
TGTGCCAGCAGCTTACTCGACAGGATCTACGAGCAGTACTTC	CASSLLDRIYEQYF	TRBJ2-7	14	-	TRBV11-1	-
TGTGCCTGGAGTAGGCCGGGTGGAGGCTACACCTTC	CAWSRPGGGYTF	TRBJ1-2	12	-	TRBV30	-
TGCGCCAGCAGCATAGATTCAGGCGGTTTAACCCTCTACGAGCAGTACTTC	CASSIDSGGLTLYEQYF	TRBJ2-7	17	-	TRBV4-1	once
TGTGCCAGCAGTTTGACGGGGTACCCCCCTGAAGCTTTCTTT	CASSLTGYPPEAFF	TRBJ1-1	14	-	TRBV28	-
TGTGCCAGCAGCTTCGAACCGGCACCCCTCCACTTT	CASSFEPAPLHF	TRBJ1-6	12	-	TRBV11-2	-
TGTGCCAGCAGTGCCTTGGGGCGGGGTCAAGAGACCCAGTACTTC	CASSALGRGQETQYF	TRBJ2-5	15	-	TRBV5-4	-
TGTGCCAGCAGCTTACAGGGCTTGAGCTCCTACGAGCAGTACTTC	CASSLQGLSSYEQYF	TRBJ2-7	15	-	TRBV5-5	-
TGTGCCAGCAGCTGGCGACAGGCCAGAGACGAGCAGTACTTC	CASSWRQARDEQYF	TRBJ2-7	14	-	TRBV7-2	-
TGTGCCAGCAGCTTAGATCGAGAAAATGAGCAGTTCTTC	CASSLDRENEQFF	TRBJ2-1	13	-	TRBV7-9	-
TGCAGCGGCGAAGCGGGACTAGCGGTGACAGATACGCAGTATTTT	CSGEAGLAVTDTQYF	TRBJ2-3	15	TRBD2	TRBV29-1	-
TGTGCCAGCAGCTTAGACTCAGTCCTAATCGGAGGCTACACCTTC	CASSLDSVLIGGYTF	TRBJ1-2	15	-	TRBV7-2	once
TGTGCCAGCAGCAGCAGGGATAAAGGAAAAAACACCATATATTTT	CASSSRDKGKNTIYF	TRBJ1-3	15	-	TRBV5-8	-
TGTGCCAGCAGCGGCTACAGGGTGTTGGGTTACGAGCAGTACTTC	CASSGYRVLGYEQYF	TRBJ2-7	15	-	TRBV5-6	-
TGTGCCTGGAGGAACAGTGGGGAGCAGTACTTC	CAWRNSGEQYF	TRBJ2-5	11	-	TRBV30	-
TGTGCCAGCAGCTTGGCCTGGGGGAAGCGGGCCAACACCGGGGAGCTGTTTTTT	CASSLAWGKRANTGELFF	TRBJ2-2	18	-	TRBV5-4	-
TGTGCCATCAGTGCAGGGTACAGTTACGAGCAGTACTTC	CAISAGYSYEQYF	TRBJ2-7	13	-	TRBV10-3	-
TGCGCCAGCAGCCAGACCGACAGGGACAACGGGGAGCTGTTTTTT	CASSQTDRDNGELFF	TRBJ2-2	15	TRBD1	TRBV4-1	-
TGTGCCAGCAGGCCTGCGGTGAGGGGGGACAATCAGCCCCAGCATTTT	CASRPAVRGDNQPQHF	TRBJ1-5	16	-	TRBV28	few
TGTGCCAGCAGCTTGTCGCAGGGACTGGGGTATGGCTACACCTTC	CASSLSQGLGYGYTF	TRBJ1-2	15	-	TRBV7-2	-
TGTGCCAGCAGTTTATCGGGAGCCAAAAACATTCAGTACTTC	CASSLSGAKNIQYF	TRBJ2-4	14	-	TRBV28	once
TGTGCCAGCAGTTGGACAGCCCAGCAGTATTTT	CASSWTAQQYF	TRBJ2-3	11	-	TRBV6-4	-
TGTGCCAGCACCATAAGGACAGGGAATTCACCCCTCCACTTT	CASTIRTGNSPLHF	TRBJ1-6	14	TRBD1	TRBV6-5	-
TGTGCCAGCAACCCGACAGGACAAGCGTCCTACAATGAGCAGTTCTTC	CASNPTGQASYNEQFF	TRBJ2-1	16	-	TRBV5-6	-
TGTGCCTGGAGTGGGCCGGGCATCGAGCAGTACTTC	CAWSGPGIEQYF	TRBJ2-7	12	-	TRBV30	-
TGTGCCAGCAGGGCCCGTGGGACTAGCGCCAACAATGAGCAGTTCTTC	CASRARGTSANNEQFF	TRBJ2-1	16	TRBD2	TRBV2	-
TGTGCCAGCAGTTTGACGGAAACTTTCTATGGCTACACCTTC	CASSLTETFYGYTF	TRBJ1-2	14	-	TRBV28	-
TGCAGCGTTACAGGGCTGTACGAGCAGTACTTC	CSVTGLYEQYF	TRBJ2-7	11	-	TRBV29-1	-
TGTGCCAGCAAGTGGGGCTCCTACAATGAGCAGTTCTTC	CASKWGSYNEQFF	TRBJ2-1	13	-	TRBV7-2	-
TGTGCCACCAGCAGAGTCCTGGGAAAACCGAACACTGAAGCTTTCTTT	CATSRVLGKPNTEAFF	TRBJ1-1	16	-	TRBV15	-
TGTGCCAGCAGCCCAGACAGGGGGGCCGCCGATGAGCAGTTCTTC	CASSPDRGAADEQFF	TRBJ2-1	15	TRBD1	TRBV11-2	-
TGTGCCAGCAGCCAATCCACCCAGCCTAGCGGGGGGGCCTACGAGCAGTACTTC	CASSQSTQPSGGAYEQYF	TRBJ2-7	18	TRBD2	TRBV4-2	-
TGTGCCAGCACAAGCCTAGCGGGGGGTTACTACGAGCAGTACTTC	CASTSLAGGYYEQYF	TRBJ2-7	15	TRBD2	TRBV28	-